Below, 21 T cell receptor beta chains from the same sample are listed, as sequenced in a study of shared clonotypes between healthy human individuals (TCRdb year 2020). The library relied on the immunoSEQ multiplex PCR assay. The source is immuneACCESS, and TCRdb retained only in-frame sequences with V and J called. Part of the clones is not carried over; for the studies checked, unresolved V genes explain less than half of this, and the remainder is unexplained. This sample has fewer than 550,000 clones in its table, and over 60% of those were observed once. The ten largest clones capture around 13% of the sample. Sequenced: PBMCs. These receptors were obtained from a woman in her thirties or forties in good health. Some clones in this sample may be carry-over from other donors' samples.

The CDR3 here is CASSHATPDRVPGYGYTF. CDR3 coding DNA: TGTGCCAGCAGCCACGCCACCCCTGACAGGGTTCCTGGCTATGGCTACACCTTC. The chain uses TRBV11-2 and TRBJ1-2; TRBD1 matches at 7 bases. CDR3 length: 18 residues. Germline values: CDR1 SGHAT, CDR2 FQNNGV. V was clipped by 5 bases and J by 4 bases; unmatched bases: 19.

The gene calls are TRBV6-1 and TRBJ2-1, with D perhaps TRBD1 or TRBD2 (5 bases each). CDR3 length equals 15 residues. The V end was cut by 6 bases, the J end by 4 bases, with 16 bases between. Germline lookup yields CDR1 MNHNS and CDR2 SASEGT. CDR3 protein: CASSDTSGGYNEQFF. CDR3 nucleotide sequence: TGTGCCAGCAGCGACACTAGTGGGGGTTACAATGAGCAGTTCTTC.

This clone was picked up a small number of times. The chain employs TRBV4-3 and TRBJ2-2; maybe TRBD1 (5 bases). V was pared by 0 bases and J by 6 bases, with 8 bases between. The CDR3 totals 14 residues. From germline, CDR1 is LGHNA and CDR2 YSLEER. CDR3 region: CASSQDWGSGELFF. The CDR3 DNA is TGCGCCAGCAGCCAAGATTGGGGCTCCGGGGAGCTGTTTTTT.

The gene calls are TRBV10-1 and TRBJ2-2, with 9 positions matching TRBD2. Trimming removed 8 bases from V and 5 bases from J; junction bases left unmatched: 6. CDR1 and CDR2 (germline): WNHNN, SYGVQD (reference sequence). The CDR3 totals 14 residues. CDR3 coding DNA: TGCGCCAGCCGGGCGGGAGGGAGTACCGGGGAGCTGTTTTTT. Translation: CASRAGGSTGELFF.

V and J are TRBV9 and TRBJ1-4; 12 bases agree with TRBD1. J lost 8 bases, V lost 4 bases, and 6 bases had no gene match. The CDR3 runs 15 residues. CDR1 is SGDLS, CDR2 YYNGEE, per germline. The CDR3 region has the DNA TGTGCCAGCAGCCCGGCCGGGACAGGGGGCGAAAAACTGTTTTTT. This sequence encodes CASSPAGTGGEKLFF.

The chain has TRBV5-6 and TRBJ1-2; possibly TRBD1 for D (5 bases). Trimming shortened V by 1 base and J by 8 bases, and 12 bases separated the two germline ends. This CDR3 has 13 amino acids. Germline-derived CDR1 and CDR2 are SGHDT and YYEEEE. CDR3 DNA sequence: TGTGCCAGCAGCTTGCCAGGGATTGGAGGCTACACCTTC. Translated, it gives CASSLPGIGGYTF. Together with reference TRBV5-6 and TRBJ1-2, the CDR3 gives the full variable domain: DAGVTQSPTHLIKTRGQQVTLRCSPKSGHDTVSWYQQALGQGPQFIFQYYEEEERQRGNFPDRFSGHQFPNYSSELNVNALLLGDSALYLCASSLPGIGGYTFGSGTRLTVV.

The chain employs TRBV7-8 and TRBJ2-5; D could derive from TRBD1 or TRBD2 (6 bases each). Trimming pared 4 bases from V and 7 bases from J, leaving 25 bases between. The germline CDR1 and CDR2 sequences are SGHVS and FQNEAQ. The CDR3 has 17 amino acids. This chain's CDR3 is CASSSPGGTEGVWTQYF. CDR3 sequence (DNA): TGTGCCAGCAGCTCCCCCGGGGGTACCGAGGGGGTATGGACCCAGTACTTC.

Notes on this clone: Other nucleotide sequences in the sample specify the same CDR3. This rearrangement joins TRBV30 to TRBJ1-5; D is unresolved. The CDR3 loop spans 13 amino acids. V dropped 0 bases and J dropped 0 bases, with 3 bases sitting between them. Germline V gene lookup returns CDR1 GTSNPN and CDR2 SVGIG (reference sequence). In nucleotides, the CDR3 is TGTGCCTGGAGTGTGGGTAGCAATCAGCCCCAGCATTTT. Its protein product is CAWSVGSNQPQHF.

This chain uses TRBV4-2 with TRBJ2-5, with TRBD2 matching 9 bases. Germline V gene sequence: CDR1 LGHNA, CDR2 YNFKEQ. The CDR3 sequence is 17 residues long. After removal of 1 base from V and 1 base from J, the junction contained 7 bases not matched to a gene. For the CDR3, the DNA is TGTGCCAGCAGCCAAGCGGACCAAGCGGGAGGCCAAGAGACCCAGTACTTC. Translating it yields CASSQADQAGGQETQYF.

The chain uses TRBV13 and TRBJ2-2; tentative D call: TRBD2 (5 bases). CDR1 and CDR2 (germline): PRHDT, FYEKMQ (reference sequence). This CDR3 is 16 amino acids long. V was pared by 0 bases and J by 4 bases, with 12 bases between. The CDR3 loop is CASSLGGELSTGELFF. Written as DNA, the CDR3 is TGTGCCAGCAGCTTAGGTGGGGAGTTGAGCACCGGGGAGCTGTTTTTT.

The chain joins TRBV2 to TRBJ2-7, with unresolved D. Germline CDR1 SNHLY, CDR2 FYNNEI. Trimming took 6 bases from V and 0 from J, leaving 12 bases between them. CDR3 length: 14 amino acids. CDR3: CASRLWRNSYEQYF. DNA of the CDR3: TGTGCCAGCAGGCTATGGCGTAACTCCTACGAGCAGTACTTC.

This clone has a count of ten or more. The chain combines TRBV6-5 with TRBJ1-1, with a possible D match to TRBD1 (6 bases). The CDR3 extends over 14 amino acids. CDR1 is MNHEY, CDR2 SVGAGI, per germline. V was cut by 7 bases and J by 5 bases, with 17 bases left in between. In nucleotides, the CDR3 is TGTGCCAGCACCTCGAGGGGGACGGCGACTGAAGCTTTCTTT. This sequence encodes CASTSRGTATEAFF.

V and J are TRBV29-1 and TRBJ2-3; 9 nucleotides agree with TRBD2. This CDR3 is built from 14 residues. Germline V gene data show CDR1 as SQVTM and CDR2 as ANQGSEA. The junction had 9 bases not matched to a gene; V was cut back by 4 bases and J by 7 bases. CDR3 loop: CSVAGREGRHTQYF. The CDR3, as DNA: TGCAGCGTTGCGGGGCGGGAGGGCCGTCATACGCAGTATTTT.

The V and J genes are TRBV28 and TRBJ1-1, with a possible D match to TRBD1 (5 bases). This CDR3 contains 15 residues. V dropped 4 bases and J dropped 1 base, with 13 bases sitting between them. Germline V gives CDR1 MDHEN, CDR2 SYDVKM. The DNA of the CDR3 is TGTGCCAGCAGTTCGCCTGGGACGGCGAACACTGAAGCTTTCTTT. It is translated as CASSSPGTANTEAFF. The complete variable domain, with remaining parts taken from reference TRBV28 and TRBJ1-1, reads DVKVTQSSRYLVKRTGEKVFLECVQDMDHENMFWYRQDPGLGLRLIYFSYDVKMKEKGDIPEGYSVSREKKERFSLILESASTNQTSMYLCASSSPGTANTEAFFGQGTRLTVV.

There are many counts of this clone. J is TRBJ1-5 and V is TRBV7-8; possibly TRBD1 for D (5 bases). Germline lookup yields CDR1 SGHVS and CDR2 FQNEAQ. The CDR3 extends over 16 amino acids. The V gene lost 3 bases and the J gene lost 4 bases, with 16 bases spanning the gap. The CDR3 sequence: CASSLGSGKVNQPQHF. For the CDR3, the DNA is TGTGCCAGCAGCTTGGGATCAGGGAAAGTGAATCAGCCCCAGCATTTT.

The chain combines TRBV14 with TRBJ1-1; possibly TRBD1 for D (5 bases). CDR1 SGHDN and CDR2 FVKESK come from the germline V gene. V gave up 6 bases and J gave up 5 bases, with 13 bases separating them. The CDR3 is 13 amino acids. In nucleotides, the CDR3 is TGTGCCAGCAGACCGGCAGGGTATACTGAAGCTTTCTTT. As protein: CASRPAGYTEAFF.

The chain has TRBV11-2 and TRBJ2-7; possible D gene TRBD2, 5 bases. Germline CDR1 and CDR2: SGHAT and FQNNGV. Trimming removed 0 bases from V and 2 bases from J, with 8 bases in between. The CDR3 spans 14 residues. The CDR3 here is CASSLDPGTYEQYF. The CDR3 bases are TGTGCCAGCAGCTTAGATCCGGGGACCTACGAGCAGTACTTC.

The V gene is TRBV28, the J gene TRBJ1-5; 9 nucleotides line up with TRBD1. The germline CDR1 and CDR2 sequences are MDHEN and SYDVKM. This CDR3 has 15 amino acids. V shed 4 bases, J shed 5 bases, and the junction held 6 bases outside the gene matches. The CDR3 DNA follows: TGTGCCAGCAGTTCCTGGGGACAGGGAGATCAGCCCCAGCATTTT. It yields the protein CASSSWGQGDQPQHF.

The chain has TRBV5-4 and TRBJ2-2; 7 nucleotides match TRBD2. Losses at the gene ends were 4 bases for V and 5 bases for J; bases not matched to a gene: 11. Germline CDR1 reads SGHNT; CDR2 reads YYREEE (reference sequence). The CDR3 is 16 residues long. CDR3 residues: CASSTGLGGSTGELFF. The CDR3 coding sequence is TGTGCCAGCAGCACTGGTTTGGGCGGGAGTACCGGGGAGCTGTTTTTT.

The chain carries TRBV28 and TRBJ1-1; D call uncertain. Germline V gives CDR1 MDHEN, CDR2 SYDVKM. CDR3 length: 14 amino acids. V was trimmed by 10 bases and J by 4 bases, leaving 19 bases between them. CDR3 residues: CATGPTLIATEAFF. As DNA, the CDR3 is TGTGCCACCGGCCCAACTCTAATAGCCACTGAAGCTTTCTTT.

This clone came up a few times. The genes are TRBV7-8 and TRBJ2-1; D is uncertain. Germline CDR1 is SGHVS and CDR2 is FQNEAQ. V was trimmed by 1 base and J by 9 bases, leaving 13 bases between them. The CDR3 spans 14 residues. The CDR3: CASSLGPPSLEQFF. The CDR3 coding sequence is TGTGCCAGCAGCTTAGGACCCCCGAGCCTTGAGCAGTTCTTC.